Sequencing of this TCR beta chain was carried out in a study of cytomegalovirus exposure and HLA in healthy donors. Whole-study findings and limits: Researchers had no immune exposure information except CMV serostatus available. It was fewer than 200 TCR beta chains that were listed as cytomegalovirus-associated. In vitro checks showed that three CMV-associated chains really do target CMV antigens.

V trimming: 0 bases; J trimming: 2 bases; junction bases outside the gene matches: 2. The length of the CDR3 is 15 residues. Germline V lookup: CDR1 SGHRS, CDR2 YFSETQ. A multiplex PCR was run with 60 Vbeta primers and 13 Jbeta primers. Data came from immunoSEQ multiplex PCR; TCRdb stores just in-frame clones and leaves some out. The data show roughly 190,000 clones, roughly 79% seen once. Regarding this clone: Its target is not known.

V usage is TRBV5-1 and J usage is TRBJ2-3, with 8 positions matching TRBD2. The TCR sequence derives from a woman aged 18 to 35 in good health and CMV-seronegative. Sequencing used PBMCs. The CDR3 is CASSLVGGATDTQYF. CDR3 coding DNA: TGCGCCAGCAGCTTGGTCGGGGGGGCCACAGATACGCAGTATTTT.